This TCR beta chain was documented in a study of shared clonotypes between healthy human individuals. Study overall: Sampling drew on donors who were a couple of women and three men aged 18 to 49. Study results and limitations: Across a handful of donors, naive CD4 shared 5% to 6.5%, naive CD8 over 3%, memory CD4 roughly 2.5%, memory CD8 0.35% to 0.5%. Compared with memory subsets, naive subsets generally had larger estimated richness.

Some 30,000 T cell genomes (approximately 190 ng DNA) went into each sorted-subset replicate. Produced via immunoSEQ multiplex PCR; TCRdb's table is partial and in-frame only. The table has roughly 700,000 clones, roughly 70% seen once; the top ten hold more than 1.5%. V shed 6 bases, J shed 7 bases, and the junction held 6 bases outside the gene matches. The CDR3 is 14 amino acids. Germline V lookup: CDR1 MNHEY, CDR2 SMNVEV (reference sequence). Note on this clone: Its antigen is unidentified.

The source is a woman in her 30s in good health. This chain connects TRBV27 to TRBJ2-1; 10 bases are shared with TRBD2. The sequencing sample was made of memory CD4+ T cells sorted from blood. Subset given: CD45RA-negative fraction. The CDR3 bases are TGTGCCAGCAGCACGGGACTAGCGTCGAATGAGCAGTTCTTC. Translation gives CASSTGLASNEQFF.